What follows are 22 T cell receptor beta chains derived from one specimen sequenced in a study of T-cell memory formation after mild COVID-19. One entry per CDR3 protein results from TCRdb running MiXCR on the 5' RACE reads. The sample lists 350,000 or so distinct CDR3 sequences, over 10% occurring once. Sequenced sample: PBMCs or a T cell subset sorted from them (not recorded which). All receptors come from a man aged 18 to 35 who had mild COVID-19 (a few samples of this study predate the infection). Cell type and time point are not known.

This clonotype appeared many times. V gene TRBV5-1 combines with J gene TRBJ1-6; tentatively, D is TRBD1 (5 bases). From germline, CDR1 is SGHRS and CDR2 YFSETQ. The CDR3 sequence is 12 residues long. V was clipped by 0 bases and J by 13 bases, with 8 bases between them. CDR3 loop: CASSLEGPPLHF. The CDR3 coding sequence is TGCGCCAGCAGCTTGGAGGGGCCCCCCCTCCACTTT.

This clonotype was observed many times. The V call is TRBV7-3, the J call TRBJ1-1, with 8 bases matching TRBD1. The germline gives CDR1 SGHTA, CDR2 FQGTGA. Trimming removed 2 bases from V and 4 bases from J; junction bases left unmatched: 9. The CDR3 contains 16 residues. CDR3: CASSLWATGAGTEAFF. CDR3 bases: TGTGCCAGCAGCTTATGGGCGACAGGGGCGGGCACTGAAGCTTTCTTT. The variable domain in full, with the rest retrieved from reference TRBV7-3 and TRBJ1-1, is GAGVSQTPSNKVTEKGKYVELRCDPISGHTALYWYRQSLGQGPEFLIYFQGTGAADDSGLPNDRFFAVRPEGSVSTLKIQRTERGDSAVYLCASSLWATGAGTEAFFGQGTRLTVV.

This clonotype has only a few counts. J is TRBJ2-2 and V is TRBV4-2, with 7 nucleotides matching TRBD1. The CDR3 runs 14 residues. The germline gives CDR1 LGHNA, CDR2 YNFKEQ. V shed 4 bases and J 5 bases; nucleotides not matched to a gene: 4. CDR3 DNA sequence: TGTGCCAGCAGCCGATCGACAGGGACCGGGGAGCTGTTTTTT. Translation gives CASSRSTGTGELFF.

The chain has TRBV9 and TRBJ2-3; D is perhaps TRBD1 (5 bases). Germline values: CDR1 SGDLS, CDR2 YYNGEE. Trimming stripped 0 bases from V and 6 bases from J, with 14 bases between. The CDR3 runs to 15 residues. The CDR3 region is CASSVAGQGGDTQYF. The DNA of the CDR3 is TGTGCCAGCAGCGTAGCTGGGCAGGGTGGCGATACGCAGTATTTT.

The chain has TRBV20-1 and TRBJ1-1, with D hard to call. Trimming took off 1 base at V and 0 bases at J, with 9 bases between the two ends. The CDR3 runs to 14 residues. The germline V gene has CDR1 DFQATT and CDR2 SNEGSKA (reference sequence). DNA for the CDR3: TGCAGTGCTAGAGTTTTCAGCTTGAACACTGAAGCTTTCTTT. It is translated as CSARVFSLNTEAFF.

This clonotype was detected many times. This chain links TRBV29-1 with TRBJ1-5; D gene ambiguous. The V and J ends lost 6 bases and 0 bases respectively, with 9 bases between them. Looked up from germline, CDR1 is SQVTM and CDR2 is ANQGSEA. CDR3 length: 13 residues. The CDR3 loop reads CSVEEGSNQPQHF. CDR3 coding DNA: TGCAGCGTCGAGGAGGGTAGCAATCAGCCCCAGCATTTT.

V usage is TRBV12-3 or TRBV12-4 and J usage is TRBJ2-1; 7 bases agree with TRBD2. V lost 11 bases, J lost 4 bases, and 11 bases stayed unmatched. The CDR3 spans 14 residues. In DNA form, the CDR3 reads TGTGCCGCGACTAAGGGACTACCTTACAATGAGCAGTTCTTC. Translating it yields CAATKGLPYNEQFF.

The V call is TRBV6-2 or TRBV6-3, the J call TRBJ1-6; D gene uncertain. V was cut by 7 bases and J by 2 bases, with 9 bases left in between. CDR3 length equals 14 residues. Looked up from germline, CDR1 is MNHEY and CDR2 is SVGEGT. The CDR3, as DNA: TGTGCCAGCACGCGAGAGACCTATAATTCACCCCTCCACTTT. Its translation is CASTRETYNSPLHF.

V gene TRBV4-1 combines with J gene TRBJ2-5; tentative D call: TRBD2 (5 bases). CDR1 MGHRA and CDR2 YSYEKL come from the germline V gene. CDR3 length equals 14 residues. The germline V and J ends were trimmed by 1 base and 1 base, with 7 bases remaining between them. CDR3 sequence: CASSQVSGQETQYF. CDR3 nucleotides: TGCGCCAGCAGCCAAGTAAGCGGCCAAGAGACCCAGTACTTC.

The CDR3 is CASSSPSGGGLSAKNIQYF. The DNA for the CDR3 is TGTGCCAGCAGTTCCCCCTCTGGCGGGGGCCTCTCAGCCAAAAACATTCAGTACTTC. This chain links TRBV2 with TRBJ2-4; a possible D gene is TRBD2 (7 bases). The CDR3 covers 19 residues. V was clipped by 5 bases and J by 0 bases, with 23 bases between them. CDR1 and CDR2 (germline): SNHLY, FYNNEI.

The chain combines TRBV24-1 with TRBJ2-2; possible D gene TRBD2, 5 bases. V lost 4 bases and J 1 base, leaving 15 bases between the germline ends. Germline-derived CDR1 and CDR2 are KGHDR and SFDVKD. The CDR3 is 17 residues long. In nucleotides, the CDR3 is TGTGCCACCAGTGACCCCCCCGGGGAGAGGAACACCGGGGAGCTGTTTTTT. Protein product: CATSDPPGERNTGELFF.

Only a few counts were recorded for this clonotype. This chain links TRBV10-1 with TRBJ2-7, with D possibly TRBD1 on 5 matching bases. Between the trimmed V and J ends, which lost 3 bases and 5 bases, there was a span of 17 bases. CDR1 is WNHNN, CDR2 SYGVQD, per germline (reference sequence). The CDR3 length is 15 residues. This CDR3 is CASSEIEAGLHEQYF. The CDR3 bases are TGCGCCAGCAGTGAAATAGAGGCAGGGCTCCACGAGCAGTACTTC.

This sequence joins TRBV7-3 and TRBJ1-5; D possibly corresponds to TRBD1 (6 bases). V was trimmed by 4 bases and J by 4 bases, leaving 11 bases between them. This CDR3 spans 14 amino acids. Germline V gene data show CDR1 as SGHTA and CDR2 as FQGTGA. CDR3 sequence (DNA): TGTGCCAGCAGCTCGCAGGGGCCAAATCAGCCCCAGCATTTT. It encodes CASSSQGPNQPQHF.

This clonotype was found a few times. This sequence joins TRBV10-3 and TRBJ2-7, with TRBD1 identical over 7 bases. The CDR3 length is 14 residues. J was trimmed by 6 bases and V by 3 bases; bases with no gene match: 8. Germline lookup yields CDR1 ENHRY and CDR2 SYGVKD. CDR3 sequence (DNA): TGTGCCATCAGTGACCTCAAACAGGGGTCCGAGCAGTACGTC. The encoded protein is CAISDLKQGSEQYV.

V usage is TRBV11-2 and J usage is TRBJ2-3; D might be TRBD2 (5 bases). The V end was cut by 4 bases, the J end by 5 bases, with 22 bases between. The CDR3 length is 17 residues. The germline CDR1 and CDR2 sequences are SGHAT and FQNNGV. The CDR3 sequence: CASSSLAPRSSGDTQYF. The CDR3 DNA reads TGTGCCAGCAGCTCGCTAGCCCCCCGGTCCAGCGGAGATACGCAGTATTTT.

The V and J genes are TRBV4-1 and TRBJ2-2, with 9 positions matching TRBD2. Germline trimming cut 3 bases from V and 8 bases from J; bases unmatched to any gene: 13. The CDR3 length is 17 residues. Germline CDR1 and CDR2: MGHRA and YSYEKL. The CDR3 here is CASSQKLSGGPGGELFF. CDR3 DNA sequence: TGCGCCAGCAGCCAGAAATTAAGCGGGGGGCCAGGTGGGGAGCTGTTTTTT.

The chain employs TRBV9 and TRBJ2-4; perhaps D is TRBD1 or TRBD2 (5 bases each). V dropped 4 bases and J dropped 8 bases, with 16 bases sitting between them. Per germline, CDR1 SGDLS and CDR2 YYNGEE. The CDR3 length is 14 residues. The chain's CDR3 is CASSPGTALYIQYF. The DNA for the CDR3 is TGTGCCAGCAGCCCCGGGACGGCCTTGTACATTCAGTACTTC.

The chain combines TRBV27 with TRBJ2-1, with D tentatively TRBD1 (7 bases). Trimming removed 7 bases at V and 0 bases at J, with 13 bases between. The CDR3 is made up of 15 amino acids. Germline loops: CDR1 MNHEY, CDR2 SMNVEV (reference sequence). The CDR3 nucleotides are TGTGCCAGCACCCCTCAGGGGGGCTCCTACAATGAGCAGTTCTTC. It specifies CASTPQGGSYNEQFF.

The chain carries TRBV6-5 and TRBJ1-3; D is unresolved. Germline assignment: CDR1 MNHEY and CDR2 SVGAGI. The CDR3 is made up of 15 amino acids. Trimming took off 2 bases at V and 4 bases at J, with 12 bases between the two ends. DNA for the CDR3: TGTGCCAGCAGTTACCGGGCTATGCGGGGAAACACCATATATTTT. This gives the protein CASSYRAMRGNTIYF.

This clonotype came up many times. The chain links TRBV6-2 or TRBV6-3 to TRBJ2-5; maybe TRBD1 (5 bases). The CDR3 spans 16 residues. CDR1 and CDR2 (germline): MNHEY, SVGEGT. With 2 bases removed from V and 2 bases from J, the gap between germline ends came to 15 bases. The CDR3 protein is CASSYPRQGPQETQYF. The CDR3 DNA is TGTGCCAGCAGTTACCCTCGGCAGGGTCCACAAGAGACCCAGTACTTC.

There are a few counts of this clonotype. The V call is TRBV10-2, the J call TRBJ2-7, with D unclear. The germline CDR1 and CDR2 sequences are WSHSY and SAAADI. The V end was cut by 6 bases, the J end by 6 bases, with 12 bases between. The CDR3 loop spans 12 amino acids. CDR3 loop: CASRALRSEQYF. CDR3 DNA: TGCGCCAGCAGGGCCCTTAGGTCCGAGCAGTACTTC.

The sample holds many counts of this clonotype. The chain recombines TRBV20-1 with TRBJ1-1, with TRBD1 matching 7 bases. The CDR3 covers 13 residues. The V gene's germline CDR1 is DFQATT and CDR2 SNEGSKA (reference sequence). CDR3 residues: CRGQNLMNTEAFF. DNA of the CDR3: TGCAGGGGACAGAACCTCATGAACACTGAAGCTTTCTTT.